A selection of T cell receptor beta chains follows, all from one sample in a study of T cells in Graves' hyperthyroidism and ophthalmopathy. TCRdb analysed the multiplex PCR reads with MiXCR anew, one entry per CDR3 protein. The sample yields about 400,000 distinct CDR3 sequences, about 25% seen once. The sequencing sample was made of blood. Source of these receptors: a man in his fifties or sixties with Graves' hyperthyroidism. Each CDR3 is given with its conserved first and last residue. The order of the fields is clone size, V gene, D gene, J gene, CDR3 DNA, CDR3 protein. The D gene is left open where the match is weak. Only some rows state a clone size, as once, few, many or a class for expanded clones.

clone_size: -
v_call: TRBV6-2/TRBV6-3
d_call: -
j_call: TRBJ2-7
cdr3_nt: TGTGCCAGCAGGCTGGACTCCTCCTACGAGCGGTACTTC
cdr3_aa: CASRLDSSYERYF

clone_size: many
v_call: TRBV27
d_call: TRBD1
j_call: TRBJ1-1
cdr3_nt: TGTGCCAGCCGGGACAGCACCACTGAAGCTTTCTTT
cdr3_aa: CASRDSTTEAFF

clone_size: few
v_call: TRBV3-1
d_call: -
j_call: TRBJ2-1
cdr3_nt: TGTGCCAGCAGCCAACCGGGACCCACCAGTGAGCAGTTCTTC
cdr3_aa: CASSQPGPTSEQFF

clone_size: -
v_call: TRBV5-6
d_call: -
j_call: TRBJ2-2
cdr3_nt: TGCGCCAGCAGCCCTGAACATGGTTGGACGGCCGGGGAGCTGTTTTTT
cdr3_aa: CASSPEHGWTAGELFF

clone_size: few
v_call: TRBV29-1
d_call: -
j_call: TRBJ2-7
cdr3_nt: TGCAGCGTGGCCCCAGATACCGCCTACGAGCAGTACTTC
cdr3_aa: CSVAPDTAYEQYF

clone_size: few
v_call: TRBV3-1
d_call: TRBD2
j_call: TRBJ2-2
cdr3_nt: TGTGCCAGCAGCCAAGGGGCTAGCGGGGGCACCGGGGAGCTGTTTTTT
cdr3_aa: CASSQGASGGTGELFF

clone_size: many
v_call: TRBV6-2/TRBV6-3
d_call: TRBD2
j_call: TRBJ2-1
cdr3_nt: TGTGCCAGCATCGACGGGGGGGGCAATGAGCAGTTCTTC
cdr3_aa: CASIDGGGNEQFF

clone_size: -
v_call: TRBV20-1
d_call: TRBD2
j_call: TRBJ2-1
cdr3_nt: TGCAGTGCTAGAAAGGGACTAGCGGCCTACAATGAGCAGTTCTTC
cdr3_aa: CSARKGLAAYNEQFF

clone_size: few
v_call: TRBV7-2
d_call: -
j_call: TRBJ1-3
cdr3_nt: TGTGCCAGCAGCTTAGTGGGACGCCGAACAGGCTCTGGAAACACCATATATTTT
cdr3_aa: CASSLVGRRTGSGNTIYF

clone_size: -
v_call: TRBV5-5
d_call: -
j_call: TRBJ2-1
cdr3_nt: TGTGCCAGCAGCCGGGACCTCTCCTACAATGAGCAGTTCTTC
cdr3_aa: CASSRDLSYNEQFF

clone_size: many
v_call: TRBV18
d_call: -
j_call: TRBJ2-3
cdr3_nt: TGTGCCAGCTCATCCGACACCACAGATACGCAGTATTTT
cdr3_aa: CASSSDTTDTQYF

clone_size: -
v_call: TRBV5-1
d_call: TRBD2
j_call: TRBJ2-3
cdr3_nt: TGCGCCAGCAGCTTTGAGCGGGAGGTCACAGATACGCAGTATTTT
cdr3_aa: CASSFEREVTDTQYF

clone_size: few
v_call: TRBV30
d_call: TRBD1
j_call: TRBJ2-2
cdr3_nt: TGTGCCTGGGTCAGGGGGGACAGGGACACCGGGGAGCTGTTTTTT
cdr3_aa: CAWVRGDRDTGELFF

clone_size: few
v_call: TRBV2
d_call: -
j_call: TRBJ1-5
cdr3_nt: TGTGCCAGTCTACCGGGACTTGGGATATGGCTCGGTCAGCCCCAGCATTTT
cdr3_aa: CASLPGLGIWLGQPQHF